The TCR beta chain under discussion was sequenced for a study of control samples from healthy donors and cancer patients. Clones were read by immunoSEQ multiplex PCR, and TCRdb kept only the in-frame ones, dropping some. The table has 150,000 to 200,000 clones, about 90% seen once. The CDR3 length is 14 residues. The V gene end was trimmed by 6 bases and the J gene end by 2 bases; junction bases not matched to a gene: 4. The germline V gene has CDR1 MNHEY and CDR2 SMNVEV (reference sequence). The origin of this receptor is a man aged 30 to 45 in good health. Material: blood. This chain uses TRBV27 with TRBJ1-3; 7 nucleotides agree with TRBD1. The CDR3: CASRLTGTGNTIYF. CDR3 nucleotide sequence: TGTGCCAGCAGACTGACAGGGACTGGAAACACCATATATTTT.